This T cell receptor beta chain comes out of a study of blood T cell repertoires in COVID-19. Looking at the study overall: T cells, B-cell-depleted T cells, or PBMCs provided the cDNA or gDNA that served as material.

The repertoire was sequenced with immunoSEQ multiplex PCR; TCRdb's copy has only in-frame clones and lacks some. The table includes 200,000 to 250,000 clones, nearly 85% detected once. CDR3 length: 14 amino acids. Between the trimmed V and J ends, which lost 4 bases and 3 bases, there was a span of 12 bases. The germline gives CDR1 LGHDT, CDR2 YNNKEL (reference sequence). The specimen was peripheral blood. The receptor's source is a human donor in a cohort sampled during active COVID-19. The chain recombines TRBV3-1 (or the pseudogene TRBV3-2) with TRBJ1-1; a weak D match, TRBD1 (6 bases). The CDR3 here is CASSRSSGDTEAFF. DNA for the CDR3: TGTGCCAGCAGCCGAAGTTCAGGGGACACTGAAGCTTTCTTT.